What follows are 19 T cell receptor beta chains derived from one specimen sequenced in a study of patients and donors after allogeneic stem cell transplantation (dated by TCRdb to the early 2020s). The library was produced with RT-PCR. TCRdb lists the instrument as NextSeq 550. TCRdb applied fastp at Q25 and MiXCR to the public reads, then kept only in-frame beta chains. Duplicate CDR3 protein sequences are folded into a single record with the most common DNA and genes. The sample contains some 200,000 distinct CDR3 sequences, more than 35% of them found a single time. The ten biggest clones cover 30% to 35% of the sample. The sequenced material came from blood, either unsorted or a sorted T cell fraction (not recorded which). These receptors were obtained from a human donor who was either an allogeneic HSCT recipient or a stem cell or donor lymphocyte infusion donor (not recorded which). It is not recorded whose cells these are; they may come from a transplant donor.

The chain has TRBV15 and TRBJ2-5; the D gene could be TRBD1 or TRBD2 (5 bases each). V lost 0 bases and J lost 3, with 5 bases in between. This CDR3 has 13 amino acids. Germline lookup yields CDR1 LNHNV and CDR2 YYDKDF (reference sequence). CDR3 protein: CATSREGEETQYF. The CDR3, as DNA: TGTGCCACCAGCAGAGAGGGGGAAGAGACCCAGTACTTC.

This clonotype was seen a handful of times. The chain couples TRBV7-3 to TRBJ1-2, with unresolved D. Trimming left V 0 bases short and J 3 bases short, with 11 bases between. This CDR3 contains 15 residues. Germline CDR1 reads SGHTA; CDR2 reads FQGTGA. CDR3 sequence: CASSLTHGSDYGYTF. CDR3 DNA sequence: TGTGCCAGCAGCTTAACGCACGGCAGCGACTATGGCTACACCTTC. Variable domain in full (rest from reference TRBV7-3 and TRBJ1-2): GAGVSQTPSNKVTEKGKYVELRCDPISGHTALYWYRQSLGQGPEFLIYFQGTGAADDSGLPNDRFFAVRPEGSVSTLKIQRTERGDSAVYLCASSLTHGSDYGYTFGSGTRLTVV.

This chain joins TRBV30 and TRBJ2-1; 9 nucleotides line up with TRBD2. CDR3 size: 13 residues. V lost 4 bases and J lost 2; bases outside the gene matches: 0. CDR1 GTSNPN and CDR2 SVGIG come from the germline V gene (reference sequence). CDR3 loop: CAWIAGAYNEQFF. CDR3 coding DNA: TGTGCCTGGATAGCGGGAGCCTACAATGAGCAGTTCTTC.

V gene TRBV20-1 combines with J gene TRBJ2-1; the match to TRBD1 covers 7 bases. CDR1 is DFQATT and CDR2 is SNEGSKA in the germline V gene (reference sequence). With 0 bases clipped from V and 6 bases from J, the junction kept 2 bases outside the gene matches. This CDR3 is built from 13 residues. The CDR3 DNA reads TGCAGTGCTAGAGAACCAGGGGGCAATGAGCAGTTCTTC. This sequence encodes CSAREPGGNEQFF.

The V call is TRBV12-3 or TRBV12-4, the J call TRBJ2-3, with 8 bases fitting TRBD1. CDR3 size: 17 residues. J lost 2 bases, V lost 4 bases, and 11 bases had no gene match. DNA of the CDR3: TGTGCCAGCAGTTCCCCCCCGGGACAGGCTTCCACAGATACGCAGTATTTT. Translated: CASSSPPGQASTDTQYF.

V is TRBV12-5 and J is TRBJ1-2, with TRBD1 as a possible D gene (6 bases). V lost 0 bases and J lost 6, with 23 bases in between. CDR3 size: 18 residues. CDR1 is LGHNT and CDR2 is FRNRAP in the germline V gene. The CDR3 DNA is TGTGCTAGTGGTTTGGTACAGGCAAGGAGGACAGATTTAGATGGCTACACCTTC. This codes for CASGLVQARRTDLDGYTF.

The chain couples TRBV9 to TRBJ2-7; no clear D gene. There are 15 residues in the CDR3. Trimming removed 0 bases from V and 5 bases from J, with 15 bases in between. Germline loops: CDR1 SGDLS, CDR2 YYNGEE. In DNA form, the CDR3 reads TGTGCCAGCAGCGTAGGAGGTTTAGGCATGGACGAGCAGTACTTC. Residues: CASSVGGLGMDEQYF.

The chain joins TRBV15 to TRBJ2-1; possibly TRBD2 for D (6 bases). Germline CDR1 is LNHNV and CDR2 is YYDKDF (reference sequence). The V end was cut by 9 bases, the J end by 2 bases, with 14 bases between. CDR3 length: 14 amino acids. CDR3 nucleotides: TGTGCCACGGAGACCCGGGAGACCTACAATGAGCAGTTCTTC. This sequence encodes CATETRETYNEQFF.

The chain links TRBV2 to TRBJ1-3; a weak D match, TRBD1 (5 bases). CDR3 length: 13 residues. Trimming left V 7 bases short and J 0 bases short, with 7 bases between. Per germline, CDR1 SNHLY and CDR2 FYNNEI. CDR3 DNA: TGTGCCAGCATGGGGGACTCTGGAAACACCATATATTTT. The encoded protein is CASMGDSGNTIYF.

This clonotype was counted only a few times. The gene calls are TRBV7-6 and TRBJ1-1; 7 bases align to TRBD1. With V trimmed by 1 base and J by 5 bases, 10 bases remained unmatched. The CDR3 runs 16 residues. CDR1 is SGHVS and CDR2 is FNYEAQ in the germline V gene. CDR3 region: CASSLGQGGGNTEAFF. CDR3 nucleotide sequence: TGTGCCAGCAGCTTAGGACAGGGAGGGGGTAATACTGAAGCTTTCTTT.

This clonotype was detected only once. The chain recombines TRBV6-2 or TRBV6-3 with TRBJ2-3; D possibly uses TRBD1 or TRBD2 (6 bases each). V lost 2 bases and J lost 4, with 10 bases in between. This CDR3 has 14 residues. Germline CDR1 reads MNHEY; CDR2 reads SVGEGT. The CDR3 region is CASSYGGRADTQYF. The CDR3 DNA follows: TGTGCCAGCAGTTACGGGGGGCGAGCAGATACGCAGTATTTT.

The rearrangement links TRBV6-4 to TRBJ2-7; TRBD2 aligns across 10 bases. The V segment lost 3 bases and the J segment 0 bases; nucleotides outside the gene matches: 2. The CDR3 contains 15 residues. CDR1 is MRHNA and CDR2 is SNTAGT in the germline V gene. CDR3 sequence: CASSEVAGGSYEQYF. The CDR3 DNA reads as TGTGCCAGCAGTGAGGTAGCGGGAGGCTCCTACGAGCAGTACTTC.

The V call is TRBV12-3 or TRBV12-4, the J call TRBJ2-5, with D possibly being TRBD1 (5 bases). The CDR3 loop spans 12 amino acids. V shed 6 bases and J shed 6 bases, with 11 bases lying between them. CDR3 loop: CASRYRIQTQYF. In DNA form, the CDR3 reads TGTGCCAGCAGGTACAGGATACAGACCCAGTACTTC.

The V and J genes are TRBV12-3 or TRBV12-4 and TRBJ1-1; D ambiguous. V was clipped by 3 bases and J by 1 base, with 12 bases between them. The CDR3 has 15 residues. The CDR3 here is CASSFKGGGNTEAFF. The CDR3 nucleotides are TGTGCCAGCAGTTTTAAAGGCGGAGGGAACACTGAAGCTTTCTTT.

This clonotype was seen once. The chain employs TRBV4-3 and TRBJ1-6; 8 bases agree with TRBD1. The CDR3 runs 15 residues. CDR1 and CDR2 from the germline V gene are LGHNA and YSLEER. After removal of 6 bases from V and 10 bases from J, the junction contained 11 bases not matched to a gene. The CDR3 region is CASRQTTGARSPLHF. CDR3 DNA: TGCGCCAGCAGACAGACGACAGGGGCCCGGTCACCCCTCCACTTT.

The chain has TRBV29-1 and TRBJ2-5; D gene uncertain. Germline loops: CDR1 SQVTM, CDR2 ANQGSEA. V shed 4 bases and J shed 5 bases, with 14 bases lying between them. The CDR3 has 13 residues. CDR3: CSVAWSRHETQYF. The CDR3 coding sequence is TGCAGCGTTGCATGGTCTAGACACGAGACCCAGTACTTC.

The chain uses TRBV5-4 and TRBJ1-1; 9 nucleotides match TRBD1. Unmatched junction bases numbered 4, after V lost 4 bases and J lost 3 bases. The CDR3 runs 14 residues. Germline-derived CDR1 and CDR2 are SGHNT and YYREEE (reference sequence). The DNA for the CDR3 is TGTGCCAGCAGCAAACAGGGGGCGGACACTGAAGCTTTCTTT. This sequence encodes CASSKQGADTEAFF.

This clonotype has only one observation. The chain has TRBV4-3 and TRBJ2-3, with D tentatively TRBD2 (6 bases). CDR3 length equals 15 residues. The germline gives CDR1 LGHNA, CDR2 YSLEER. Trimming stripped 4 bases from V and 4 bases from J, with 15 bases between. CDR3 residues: CASSPRRGTSDTQYF. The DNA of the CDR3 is TGCGCCAGCAGCCCTCGACGGGGGACTTCAGATACGCAGTATTTT.

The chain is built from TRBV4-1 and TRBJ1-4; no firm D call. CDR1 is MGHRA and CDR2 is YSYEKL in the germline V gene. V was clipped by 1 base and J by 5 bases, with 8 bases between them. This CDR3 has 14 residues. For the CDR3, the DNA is TGCGCCAGCAGCCAAGCCGGCCTCAATGAAAAACTGTTTTTT. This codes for CASSQAGLNEKLFF.